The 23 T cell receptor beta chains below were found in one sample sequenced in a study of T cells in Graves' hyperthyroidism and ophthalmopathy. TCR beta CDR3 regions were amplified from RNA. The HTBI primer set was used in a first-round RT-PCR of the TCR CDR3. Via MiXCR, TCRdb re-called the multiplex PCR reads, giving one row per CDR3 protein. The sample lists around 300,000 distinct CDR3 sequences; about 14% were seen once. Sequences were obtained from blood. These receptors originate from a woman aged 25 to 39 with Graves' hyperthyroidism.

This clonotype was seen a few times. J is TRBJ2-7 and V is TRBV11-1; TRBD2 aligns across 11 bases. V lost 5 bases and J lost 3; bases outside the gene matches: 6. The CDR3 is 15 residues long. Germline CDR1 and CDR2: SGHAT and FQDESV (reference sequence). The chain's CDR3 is CASSLPGTSGYEQYF. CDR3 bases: TGTGCCAGCAGCCTACCCGGGACTAGCGGCTACGAGCAGTACTTC.

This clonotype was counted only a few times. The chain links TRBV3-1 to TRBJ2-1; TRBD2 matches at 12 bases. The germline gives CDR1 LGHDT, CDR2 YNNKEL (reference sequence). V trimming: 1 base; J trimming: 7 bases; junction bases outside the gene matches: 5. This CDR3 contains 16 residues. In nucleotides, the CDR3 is TGTGCCAGCAGCCAAGTTAGAGGACTAGCGGGAAATGAGCAGTTCTTC. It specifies CASSQVRGLAGNEQFF.

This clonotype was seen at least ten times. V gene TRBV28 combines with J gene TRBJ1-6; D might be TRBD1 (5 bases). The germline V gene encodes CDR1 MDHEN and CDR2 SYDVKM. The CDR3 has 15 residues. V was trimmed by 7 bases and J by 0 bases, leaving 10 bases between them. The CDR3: CASTRASSYNSPLHF. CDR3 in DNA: TGTGCCAGCACCAGGGCGAGCTCCTATAATTCACCCCTCCACTTT.

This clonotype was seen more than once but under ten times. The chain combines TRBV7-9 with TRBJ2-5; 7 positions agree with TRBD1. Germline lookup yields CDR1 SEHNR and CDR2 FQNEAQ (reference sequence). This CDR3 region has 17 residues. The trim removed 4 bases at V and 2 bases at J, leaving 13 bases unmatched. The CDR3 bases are TGTGCCAGCAGCTCTAGAGCCGGGACAGTAACACAAGAGACCCAGTACTTC. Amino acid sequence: CASSSRAGTVTQETQYF.

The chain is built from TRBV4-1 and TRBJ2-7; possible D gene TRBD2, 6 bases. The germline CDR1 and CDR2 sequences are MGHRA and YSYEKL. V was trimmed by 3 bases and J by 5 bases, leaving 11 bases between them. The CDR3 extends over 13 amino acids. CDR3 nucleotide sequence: TGCGCCAGCAGCCAGGAGGAGGGCCACGAGCAGTACTTC. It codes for CASSQEEGHEQYF.

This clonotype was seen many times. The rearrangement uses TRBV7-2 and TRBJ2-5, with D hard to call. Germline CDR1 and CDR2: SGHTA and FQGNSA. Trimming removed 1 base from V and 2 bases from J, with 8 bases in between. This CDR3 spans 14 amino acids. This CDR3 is CASSLGPFQETQYF. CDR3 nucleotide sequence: TGTGCCAGCAGCTTAGGGCCCTTTCAAGAGACCCAGTACTTC.

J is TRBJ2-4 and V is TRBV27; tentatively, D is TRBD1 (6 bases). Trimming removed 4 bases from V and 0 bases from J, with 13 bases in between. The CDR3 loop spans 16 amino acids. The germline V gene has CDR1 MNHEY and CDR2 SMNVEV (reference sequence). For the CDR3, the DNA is TGTGCCAGCAGTTCATTGTGGGGGCTAGCCAAAAACATTCAGTACTTC. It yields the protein CASSSLWGLAKNIQYF.

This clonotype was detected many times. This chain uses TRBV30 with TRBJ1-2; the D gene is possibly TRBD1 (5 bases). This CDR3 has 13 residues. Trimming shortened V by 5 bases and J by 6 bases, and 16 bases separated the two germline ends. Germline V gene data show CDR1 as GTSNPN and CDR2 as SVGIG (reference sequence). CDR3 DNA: TGTGCCTGGGCGCGGGTGGGGCCGCATGGCTACACCTTC. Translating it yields CAWARVGPHGYTF.

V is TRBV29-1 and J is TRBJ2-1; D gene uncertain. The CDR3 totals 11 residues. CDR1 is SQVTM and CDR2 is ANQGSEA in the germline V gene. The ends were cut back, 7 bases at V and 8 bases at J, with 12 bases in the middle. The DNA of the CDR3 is TGCAGCGGTCATGCTACGTATGAGCAGTTCTTC. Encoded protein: CSGHATYEQFF.

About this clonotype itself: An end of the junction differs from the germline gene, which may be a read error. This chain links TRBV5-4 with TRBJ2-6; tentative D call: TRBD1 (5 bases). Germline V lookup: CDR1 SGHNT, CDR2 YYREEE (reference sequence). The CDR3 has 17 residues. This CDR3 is CASSLEPTASGASVLTF. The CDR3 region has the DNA TGTGCCAGCAGCTTGGAGCCCACAGCCTCTGGGGCCAGCGTCCTGACTTTC.

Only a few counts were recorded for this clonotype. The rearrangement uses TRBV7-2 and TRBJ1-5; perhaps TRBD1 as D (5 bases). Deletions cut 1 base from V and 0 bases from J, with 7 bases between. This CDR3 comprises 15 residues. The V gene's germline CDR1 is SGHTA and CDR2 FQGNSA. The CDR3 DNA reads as TGTGCCAGCAGCTTAGGGGGCCTTAGCAATCAGCCCCAGCATTTT. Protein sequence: CASSLGGLSNQPQHF.

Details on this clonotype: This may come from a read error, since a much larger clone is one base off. CDR3 region: CASSWETSGNGGELFF. The CDR3 DNA reads TGTGCCAGCAGCTGGGAGACTAGCGGGAACGGCGGGGAGCTGTTTTTT. V is TRBV11-2 and J is TRBJ2-2; 11 nucleotides line up with TRBD2. The CDR3 covers 16 residues. V trimming: 4 bases; J trimming: 7 bases; junction bases outside the gene matches: 8. CDR1 and CDR2 (germline): SGHAT, FQNNGV.

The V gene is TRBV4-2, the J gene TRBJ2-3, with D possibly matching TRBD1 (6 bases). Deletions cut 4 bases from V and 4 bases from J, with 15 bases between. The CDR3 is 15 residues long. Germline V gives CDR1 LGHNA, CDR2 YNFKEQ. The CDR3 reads CASSRNRVGADTQYF. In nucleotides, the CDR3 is TGTGCCAGCAGCCGCAACAGGGTCGGCGCAGATACGCAGTATTTT.

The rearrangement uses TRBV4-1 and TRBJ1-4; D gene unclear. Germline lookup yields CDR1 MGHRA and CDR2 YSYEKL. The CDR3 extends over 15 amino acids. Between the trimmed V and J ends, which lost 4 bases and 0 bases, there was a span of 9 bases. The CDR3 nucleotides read TGCGCCAGCAGCCGCCGACCTGCAACTAATGAAAAACTGTTTTTT. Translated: CASSRRPATNEKLFF.

CDR3 sequence (DNA): TGTGCCAGTAGTTACCAGGGGAGCACAGATACGCAGTATTTT. Residues: CASSYQGSTDTQYF. This chain joins TRBV19 and TRBJ2-3, with a weak D call TRBD1 (6 bases). Per germline, CDR1 LNHDA and CDR2 SQIVND (reference sequence). The CDR3 consists of 14 residues. Trimming shortened V by 5 bases and J by 0 bases, and 9 bases separated the two germline ends.

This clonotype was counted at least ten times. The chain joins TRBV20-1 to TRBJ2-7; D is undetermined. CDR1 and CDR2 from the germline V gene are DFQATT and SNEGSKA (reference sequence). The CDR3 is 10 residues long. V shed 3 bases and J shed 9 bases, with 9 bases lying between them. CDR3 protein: CSASSAVQYF. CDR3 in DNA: TGCAGTGCTAGTTCTGCGGTGCAGTACTTC.

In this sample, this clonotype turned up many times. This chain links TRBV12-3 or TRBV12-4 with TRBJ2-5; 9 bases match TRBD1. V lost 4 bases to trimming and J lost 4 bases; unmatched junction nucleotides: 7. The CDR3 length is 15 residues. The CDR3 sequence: CASSSGDRVGETQYF. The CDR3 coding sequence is TGTGCCAGCAGTTCGGGGGACAGGGTTGGAGAGACCCAGTACTTC.

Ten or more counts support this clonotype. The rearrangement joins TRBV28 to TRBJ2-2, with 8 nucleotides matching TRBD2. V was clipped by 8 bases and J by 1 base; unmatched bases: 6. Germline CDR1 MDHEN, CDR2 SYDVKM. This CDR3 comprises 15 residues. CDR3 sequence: CASQGAGENTGELFF. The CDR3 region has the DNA TGTGCCAGCCAGGGAGCGGGAGAGAACACCGGGGAGCTGTTTTTT.

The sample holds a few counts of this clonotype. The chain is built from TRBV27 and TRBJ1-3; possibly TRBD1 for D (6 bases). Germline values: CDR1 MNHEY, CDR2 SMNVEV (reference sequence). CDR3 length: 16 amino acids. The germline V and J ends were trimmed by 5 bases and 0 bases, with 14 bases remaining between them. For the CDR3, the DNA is TGTGCCAGCAGTAGATCACAGGGCCTCTCTGGAAACACCATATATTTT. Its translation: CASSRSQGLSGNTIYF.

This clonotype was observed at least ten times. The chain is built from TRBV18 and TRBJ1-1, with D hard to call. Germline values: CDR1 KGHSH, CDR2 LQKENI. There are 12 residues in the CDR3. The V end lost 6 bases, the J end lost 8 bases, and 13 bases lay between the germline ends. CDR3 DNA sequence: TGTGCCAGCTCCCCCCAACGGGAGGAAGCTTTCTTT. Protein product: CASSPQREEAFF. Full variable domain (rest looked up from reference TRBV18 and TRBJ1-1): NAGVMQNPRHLVRRRGQEARLRCSPMKGHSHVYWYRQLPEEGLKFMVYLQKENIIDESGMPKERFSAEFPKEGPSILRIQQVVRGDSAAYFCASSPQREEAFFGQGTRLTVV.

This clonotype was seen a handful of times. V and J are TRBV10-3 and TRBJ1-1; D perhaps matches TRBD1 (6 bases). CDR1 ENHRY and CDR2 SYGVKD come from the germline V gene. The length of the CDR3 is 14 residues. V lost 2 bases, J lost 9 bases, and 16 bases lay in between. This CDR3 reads CAISEEDSRSKAFF. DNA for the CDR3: TGTGCCATCAGTGAGGAGGACAGCCGGTCTAAAGCTTTCTTT.

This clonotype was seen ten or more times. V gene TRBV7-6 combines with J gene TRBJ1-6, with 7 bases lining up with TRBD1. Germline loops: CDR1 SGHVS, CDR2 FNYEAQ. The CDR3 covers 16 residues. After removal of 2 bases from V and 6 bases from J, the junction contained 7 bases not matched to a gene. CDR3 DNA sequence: TGTGCCAGCAGCTTAAAGGGGGCGCTTTCTAATTCACCCCTCCACTTT. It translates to CASSLKGALSNSPLHF.

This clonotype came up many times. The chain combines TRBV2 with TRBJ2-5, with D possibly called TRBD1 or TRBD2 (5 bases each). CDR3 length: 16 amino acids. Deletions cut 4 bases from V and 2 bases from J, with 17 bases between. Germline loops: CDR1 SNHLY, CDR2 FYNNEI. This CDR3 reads CASSGYGAGSQETQYF. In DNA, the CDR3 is TGTGCCAGCAGTGGTTACGGGGCCGGTTCACAAGAGACCCAGTACTTC.